This entry describes one T cell receptor (beta chain). Germline CDR1 and CDR2: LNHDA and SQIVND (reference sequence). The V gene lost 4 bases and the J gene lost 7 bases, with 19 bases spanning the gap. This CDR3 is 16 amino acids long. This sample is part of a study of blood T cell repertoires in COVID-19. Across the study: Material from acute and convalescent COVID-19 was sourced from the United States, Italy and Spain. PBMCs, B-cell-depleted T cells, or T cells were the source of the cDNA or gDNA that made up the material.

In the source study's methods: Reference gene primer amplification in the assay estimated nucleated cell counts. TCRdb keeps only in-frame clones here, not all; method: immunoSEQ multiplex PCR. V and J calls and clone size are as listed in that table; D and trimming were resolved from the DNA. The table has about 400,000 clones, more than 70% seen once. Input material: peripheral blood. The TCR originated in a man aged 40-49 years with acute or convalescent COVID-19. This chain links TRBV19 with TRBJ2-2; D might be TRBD2 (5 bases). The CDR3: CASSTRPGERGGELFF. The CDR3, as DNA: TGTGCCAGTAGTACCCGGCCCGGGGAGAGAGGCGGGGAGCTGTTTTTT. Full variable domain (rest looked up from reference TRBV19 and TRBJ2-2): DGGITQSPKYLFRKEGQNVTLSCEQNLNHDAMYWYRQDPGQGLRLIYYSQIVNDFQKGDIAEGYSVSREKKESFPLTVTSAQKNPTAFYLCASSTRPGERGGELFFGEGSRLTVL.